These 14 T cell receptor beta chains were sequenced from one sample in a study of T-cell reconstitution after alpha-beta-depleted transplantation in children. During its preparation, the TCRbeta library received unique molecular identifiers. TCRdb called the PCR reads again in MiXCR, with one record for every CDR3 protein. The data hold over 200,000 distinct CDR3 sequences, with under 13% observed a single time. The sequencing here drew on PBMCs, taken before TCRalphabeta/CD19-depleted stem cell transplant. The receptor source for this set is a child in the first two years of life with acute myeloid leukemia, due to receive a stem cell transplant.

The table lists this clonotype with many counts. The V gene is TRBV4-3, the J gene TRBJ1-6, with 8 bases lining up with TRBD1. Germline CDR1 reads LGHNA; CDR2 reads YSLEER. The CDR3 extends over 16 amino acids. Trimming at V came to 3 bases and at J to 9 bases, leaving 10 bases not matched to a gene. CDR3 protein: CASSHLIRGLVSPLHF. The CDR3 region has the DNA TGCGCCAGCAGCCACCTAATCAGGGGGCTCGTTTCACCCCTCCACTTT.

The rearrangement links TRBV25-1 to TRBJ2-7, with D perhaps matching TRBD1 (6 bases). Germline assignment: CDR1 MGHDK and CDR2 SYGVNS. Trimming took 3 bases from V and 4 from J, leaving 13 bases between them. This CDR3 is 14 amino acids long. In nucleotides, the CDR3 is TGTGCCAGCAGTGACCCGAACAGGGTATACGAGCAGTACTTC. It is translated as CASSDPNRVYEQYF.

This clonotype was seen many times. The rearrangement uses TRBV12-3 or TRBV12-4 and TRBJ1-2; no clear D gene. The CDR3 totals 12 residues. V gave up 2 bases and J gave up 8 bases, with 9 bases separating them. DNA for the CDR3: TGTGCCAGCAGTTTAAGGAGTTGGGGCTACACCTTC. Translating it yields CASSLRSWGYTF.

This clonotype showed up many times. This chain connects TRBV5-6 to TRBJ1-2; unclear D gene. The germline CDR1 and CDR2 sequences are SGHDT and YYEEEE. The CDR3 sequence is 16 residues long. Deletions cut 4 bases from V and 5 bases from J, with 21 bases between. CDR3 sequence: CASSLIEDITAYGYTF. CDR3 DNA: TGTGCCAGCAGCCTGATAGAGGATATCACGGCGTATGGCTACACCTTC. The whole variable domain, filled in from reference TRBV5-6 and TRBJ1-2, reads DAGVTQSPTHLIKTRGQQVTLRCSPKSGHDTVSWYQQALGQGPQFIFQYYEEEERQRGNFPDRFSGHQFPNYSSELNVNALLLGDSALYLCASSLIEDITAYGYTFGSGTRLTVV.

To note about this clonotype: Since a much larger clone is just one base distant, this may be a read error. The CDR3 ends on some other residue instead of the conserved phenylalanine or tryptophan, so this is likely a read error. The rearrangement joins TRBV20-1 to TRBJ1-2; D gene uncertain. Trimming left V 2 bases short and J 2 bases short, with 6 bases between. This CDR3 has 12 residues. Germline V gene sequence: CDR1 DFQATT, CDR2 SNEGSKA (reference sequence). Written as DNA, the CDR3 is TGCAGTGCTAGATACGGAAACTATGGCTACACCCTC. This sequence encodes CSARYGNYGYTL.

At least ten counts were recorded for this clonotype. The chain carries TRBV7-9 and TRBJ2-7; D unresolved. V gave up 1 base and J gave up 4 bases, with 14 bases separating them. CDR1 SEHNR and CDR2 FQNEAQ come from the germline V gene (reference sequence). The CDR3 length is 15 residues. CDR3 residues: CASSLDPLWGYEQYF. The CDR3 DNA is TGTGCCAGCAGCTTAGACCCTTTATGGGGATACGAGCAGTACTTC.

This clonotype was recorded many times. The chain employs TRBV28 and TRBJ2-1, with a tentative D call TRBD2 (6 bases). Trimming stripped 8 bases from V and 10 bases from J, with 12 bases between. Germline V gives CDR1 MDHEN, CDR2 SYDVKM. The CDR3 is 11 amino acids. DNA of the CDR3: TGTGCCAGCCGGGGGACTCGAGAGCAGTTCTTC. This sequence encodes CASRGTREQFF.

This clonotype was counted at least ten times. The CDR3 nucleotides read TGCAGTGCAAACCACAGGGCCACAGATACGCAGTATTTT. Its protein product is CSANHRATDTQYF. V usage is TRBV20-1 and J usage is TRBJ2-3; possibly TRBD1 for D (6 bases). Germline V gene lookup returns CDR1 DFQATT and CDR2 SNEGSKA (reference sequence). Trimming removed 6 bases from V and 2 bases from J, with 12 bases in between. The CDR3 is 13 amino acids.

There are a few counts of this clonotype. This chain links TRBV7-3 with TRBJ2-1; D unresolved. The CDR3 consists of 15 residues. V was shortened by 1 base and J by 8 bases, with 15 bases between the two germline ends. Germline CDR1 reads SGHTA; CDR2 reads FQGTGA. The CDR3 spells CASSLNPLSEHEQFF. In nucleotides, the CDR3 is TGTGCCAGCAGCTTAAACCCACTCTCGGAGCATGAGCAGTTCTTC.

Ten or more counts support this clonotype. The rearrangement links TRBV4-2 to TRBJ1-2; D uncertain. CDR3 length: 11 residues. Germline V gives CDR1 LGHNA, CDR2 YNFKEQ. V was trimmed by 0 bases and J by 8 bases, leaving 4 bases between them. The CDR3 sequence: CASSQEGGYTF. CDR3 in DNA: TGTGCCAGCAGCCAAGAGGGAGGCTACACCTTC.

This clonotype was found many times. The chain uses TRBV20-1 and TRBJ2-1, with D perhaps TRBD1 or TRBD2 (6 bases each). V lost 4 bases and J 7 bases, leaving 17 bases between the germline ends. The CDR3 has 14 amino acids. From germline, CDR1 is DFQATT and CDR2 SNEGSKA (reference sequence). The CDR3 DNA follows: TGCAGTGCTACGACTGCGGGACATGGTAATGAGCAGTTCTTC. Amino acids: CSATTAGHGNEQFF.

This clonotype has a count of ten or more. The V and J genes are TRBV5-4 and TRBJ2-1, with TRBD2 identical over 15 bases. Germline V gene data show CDR1 as SGHNT and CDR2 as YYREEE (reference sequence). This CDR3 region has 16 residues. Losses at the gene ends were 4 bases for V and 8 bases for J; bases not matched to a gene: 7. CDR3 loop: CASSRTSGRAMDEQFF. The CDR3 DNA reads as TGTGCCAGCAGCAGGACTAGCGGGAGGGCCATGGATGAGCAGTTCTTC.

This clonotype was seen more than once but under ten times. The chain's CDR3 is CSVEDRWAGANYGYTF. CDR3 nucleotides: TGCAGCGTTGAAGATCGTTGGGCAGGGGCTAACTATGGCTACACCTTC. The genes are TRBV29-1 and TRBJ1-2; D might be TRBD1 (6 bases). The V end was cut by 0 bases, the J end by 0 bases, with 14 bases between. The length of the CDR3 is 16 residues. The germline V gene encodes CDR1 SQVTM and CDR2 ANQGSEA.

This clonotype appeared many times. The chain has TRBV3-1 and TRBJ2-1; 11 bases are a match to TRBD2. The CDR3 spans 16 residues. Germline V gene sequence: CDR1 LGHDT, CDR2 YNNKEL (reference sequence). V dropped 3 bases and J dropped 7; count of bases not matched to a gene: 8. CDR3 loop: CASSHIAGGFVNEQFF. The CDR3 coding sequence is TGTGCCAGCAGCCACATAGCGGGAGGGTTTGTAAATGAGCAGTTCTTC.